The following is a TCR beta chain sequence with its context. One base away lies a much larger clone, so this may be a sequencing read error. RNA transcripts served as template for amplifying TCR beta CDR3 sequences. HTBI-primed RT-PCR formed the first round, and a multiplex PCR formed the second. MiXCR was run by TCRdb on the multiplex PCR reads, yielding one entry per CDR3 protein. Of hundreds of thousands of distinct CDR3 sequences listed, approximately 22% are singletons. Germline CDR1 reads SGHRS; CDR2 reads YFSETQ. The CDR3 is made up of 14 amino acids. Deletions cut 2 bases from V and 7 bases from J, with 15 bases between. The term stable hyperthyroidism indicated an absence of ophthalmopathy within 18 months of follow-up. The data are from a study of Graves' ophthalmopathy and Graves' hyperthyroidism.

This sequence originates from a woman between 18 and 30 years old with stable Graves' hyperthyroidism. Some clones in this sample may be carry-over from other donors' samples. The chain is built from TRBV5-1 and TRBJ1-2; D not certain. Sequenced: peripheral blood. CDR3 protein: CASSFGSSVFGYTF. The CDR3 nucleotides are TGCGCCAGCAGCTTCGGGTCGTCAGTTTTTGGCTACACCTTC.